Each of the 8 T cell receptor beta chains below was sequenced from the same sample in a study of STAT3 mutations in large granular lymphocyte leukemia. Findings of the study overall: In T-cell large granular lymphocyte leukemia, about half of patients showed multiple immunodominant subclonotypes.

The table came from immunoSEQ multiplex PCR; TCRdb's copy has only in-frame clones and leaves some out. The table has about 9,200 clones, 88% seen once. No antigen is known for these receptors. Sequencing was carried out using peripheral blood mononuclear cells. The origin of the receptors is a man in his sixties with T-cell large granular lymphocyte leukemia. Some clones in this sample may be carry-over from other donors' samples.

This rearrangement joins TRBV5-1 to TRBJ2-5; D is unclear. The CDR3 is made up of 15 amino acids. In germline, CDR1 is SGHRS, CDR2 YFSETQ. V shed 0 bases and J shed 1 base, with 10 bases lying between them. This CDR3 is CASSLDGQLQETQYF. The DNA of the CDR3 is TGCGCCAGCAGCTTGGACGGGCAGCTCCAAGAGACCCAGTACTTC.

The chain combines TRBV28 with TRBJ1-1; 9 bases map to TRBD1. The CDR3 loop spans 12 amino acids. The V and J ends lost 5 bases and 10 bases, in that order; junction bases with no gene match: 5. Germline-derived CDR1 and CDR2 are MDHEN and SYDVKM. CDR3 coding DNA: TGTGCCAGCAGTCCCCTGGACAGGGGAGCTTTCTTT. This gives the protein CASSPLDRGAFF.

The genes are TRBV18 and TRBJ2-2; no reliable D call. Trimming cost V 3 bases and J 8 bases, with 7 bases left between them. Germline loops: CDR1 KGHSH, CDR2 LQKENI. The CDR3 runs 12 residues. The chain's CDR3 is CASSPKEGELFF. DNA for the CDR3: TGTGCCAGCTCACCGAAGGAGGGGGAGCTGTTTTTT.

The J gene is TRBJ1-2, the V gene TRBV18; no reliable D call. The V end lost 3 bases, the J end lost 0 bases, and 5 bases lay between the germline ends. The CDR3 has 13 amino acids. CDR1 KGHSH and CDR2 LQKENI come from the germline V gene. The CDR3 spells CASSPTANYGYTF. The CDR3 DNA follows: TGTGCCAGCTCACCGACGGCTAACTATGGCTACACCTTC.

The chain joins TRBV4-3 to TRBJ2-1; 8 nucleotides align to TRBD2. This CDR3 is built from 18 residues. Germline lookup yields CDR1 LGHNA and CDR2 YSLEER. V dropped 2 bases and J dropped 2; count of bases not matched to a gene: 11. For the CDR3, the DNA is TGCGCCAGCAGCCAAAACCTCCGAGCGGGAGACCCCTACAATGAGCAGTTCTTC. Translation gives CASSQNLRAGDPYNEQFF.

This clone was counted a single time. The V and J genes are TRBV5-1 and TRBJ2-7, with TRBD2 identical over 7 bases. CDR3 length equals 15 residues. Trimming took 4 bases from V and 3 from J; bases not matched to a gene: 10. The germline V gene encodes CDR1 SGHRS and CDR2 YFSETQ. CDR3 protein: CASSPAGTNLYEQYF. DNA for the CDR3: TGCGCCAGCAGCCCCGCCGGGACTAACCTCTACGAGCAGTACTTC.

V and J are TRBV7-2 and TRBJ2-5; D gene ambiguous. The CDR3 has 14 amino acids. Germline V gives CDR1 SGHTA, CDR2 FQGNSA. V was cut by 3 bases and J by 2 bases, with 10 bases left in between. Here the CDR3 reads CASSFQHGQETQYF. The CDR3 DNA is TGTGCCAGCAGCTTCCAACACGGACAAGAGACCCAGTACTTC.

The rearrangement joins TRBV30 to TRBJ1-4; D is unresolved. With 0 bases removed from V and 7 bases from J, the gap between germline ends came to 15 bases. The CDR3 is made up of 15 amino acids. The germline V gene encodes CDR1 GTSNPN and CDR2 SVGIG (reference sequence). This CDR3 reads CAWSVSGSRAEKLFF. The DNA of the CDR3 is TGTGCCTGGAGTGTAAGTGGAAGCCGGGCTGAAAAACTGTTTTTT. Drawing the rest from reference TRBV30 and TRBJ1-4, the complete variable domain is SQTIHQWPATLVQPVGSPLSLECTVEGTSNPNLYWYRQAAGRGLQLLFYSVGIGQISSEVPQNLSASRPQDRQFILSSKKLLLSDSGFYLCAWSVSGSRAEKLFFGSGTQLSVL.